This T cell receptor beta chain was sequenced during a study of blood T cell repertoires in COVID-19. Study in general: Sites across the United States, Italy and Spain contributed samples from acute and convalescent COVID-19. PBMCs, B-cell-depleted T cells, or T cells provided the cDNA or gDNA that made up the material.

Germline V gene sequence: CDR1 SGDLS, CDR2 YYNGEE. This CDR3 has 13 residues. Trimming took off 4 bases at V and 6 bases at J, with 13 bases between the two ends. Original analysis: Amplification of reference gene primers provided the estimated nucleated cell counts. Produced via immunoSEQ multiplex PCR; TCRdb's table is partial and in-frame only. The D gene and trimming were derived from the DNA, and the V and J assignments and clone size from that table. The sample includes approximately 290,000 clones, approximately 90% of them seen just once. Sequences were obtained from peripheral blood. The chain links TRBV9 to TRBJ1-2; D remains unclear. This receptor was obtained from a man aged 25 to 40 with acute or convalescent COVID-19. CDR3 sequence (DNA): TGTGCCAGCAGCTCTACTAGGGCGAATGGCTACACCTTC. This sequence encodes CASSSTRANGYTF.